The rows below give T cell receptor beta chains drawn from one sample of a study of PD-L1 blockade in urothelial cancer. Generated by immunoSEQ multiplex PCR, the TCRdb table keeps only in-frame clones and is missing some. The sample lists roughly 56,000 clones; more than 65% were seen once. Specimen: PBMCs, collected around atezolizumab (anti-PD-L1) treatment. These receptors originate from a man in his 70s with urothelial cancer. CDR3s include the opening cysteine and the closing phenylalanine or tryptophan. D genes are given only for firm matches. A clone size is listed for some rows: how often the clone was seen (once, few, many), or a class if it is expanded.

clone size: NA; D gene: TRBD1; J gene: TRBJ2-5; V gene: TRBV7-6; CDR3 DNA: TGTGCCAGCAGCGTCGGGACAGGAGGGGTCCAAGAGACCCAGTACTTC; CDR3 protein: CASSVGTGGVQETQYF
clone size: NA; D gene: TRBD1; J gene: TRBJ1-1; V gene: TRBV10-3; CDR3 DNA: TGTGCCATCAGAGCACAGGGGGCCACCACTGAAGCTTTCTTT; CDR3 protein: CAIRAQGATTEAFF
clone size: few; D gene: NA; J gene: TRBJ1-3; V gene: TRBV7-9; CDR3 DNA: TGTGCCAGCAGCCACGGACAGTCTGGAAACACCATATATTTT; CDR3 protein: CASSHGQSGNTIYF
clone size: few; D gene: NA; J gene: TRBJ1-2; V gene: TRBV7-9; CDR3 DNA: TGTGCCAGCAGGCAGTCTAACTATGGCTACACCTTC; CDR3 protein: CASRQSNYGYTF
clone size: few; D gene: NA; J gene: TRBJ2-1; V gene: TRBV6-5; CDR3 DNA: TGTGCCAGCAGTTACCAGGGCCATGGCATTGAGCAGTTCTTC; CDR3 protein: CASSYQGHGIEQFF
clone size: NA; D gene: NA; J gene: TRBJ2-5; V gene: TRBV5-4; CDR3 DNA: TGTGCCAGCAGCTTGGGTAGCCCAAACCGTGGTGCGCAAGAGACCCAGTACTTC; CDR3 protein: CASSLGSPNRGAQETQYF
clone size: NA; D gene: TRBD1; J gene: TRBJ2-5; V gene: TRBV27; CDR3 DNA: TGTGCCACGAACTCCGGGACAGGGCCCCAAGAGACCCAGTACTTC; CDR3 protein: CATNSGTGPQETQYF
clone size: NA; D gene: NA; J gene: TRBJ1-4; V gene: TRBV18; CDR3 DNA: TGTGCCAGCTCACCTGTCGGCGGACTGTCAAATGAAAAACTGTTTTTT; CDR3 protein: CASSPVGGLSNEKLFF
clone size: NA; D gene: TRBD2; J gene: TRBJ2-3; V gene: TRBV5-4; CDR3 DNA: TGTGCCAGCCGCGGGGGGCTAGCGGGAATCACAGATACGCAGTATTTT; CDR3 protein: CASRGGLAGITDTQYF
clone size: NA; D gene: NA; J gene: TRBJ1-1; V gene: TRBV18; CDR3 DNA: TGTGCCAGCTCACCCCAATCGGGGGAGGGCACTGAAGCTTTCTTT; CDR3 protein: CASSPQSGEGTEAFF
clone size: NA; D gene: TRBD1; J gene: TRBJ2-3; V gene: TRBV28; CDR3 DNA: TGTGCCAGCAGTTTATCCCAGGGGGAGGATACGCAGTATTTT; CDR3 protein: CASSLSQGEDTQYF
clone size: NA; D gene: NA; J gene: TRBJ1-1; V gene: TRBV7-9; CDR3 DNA: TGTGCCAGCAGCCAGGGACTGGGGAACACTGAAGCTTTCTTT; CDR3 protein: CASSQGLGNTEAFF
clone size: NA; D gene: TRBD1; J gene: TRBJ2-5; V gene: TRBV19; CDR3 DNA: TGTGCCAGTAGTCAGACAGGGAAAGAGACCCAGTACTTC; CDR3 protein: CASSQTGKETQYF
clone size: NA; D gene: NA; J gene: TRBJ2-1; V gene: TRBV5-1; CDR3 DNA: TGCGCCAGCAGCTTGCAGGCCGGAGGGGGGGAGGGGCAGTTCTTC; CDR3 protein: CASSLQAGGGEGQFF
clone size: few; D gene: TRBD2; J gene: TRBJ2-1; V gene: TRBV5-4; CDR3 DNA: TGTGCCAGCAGCTTGAGTAGCGGGAATTACAATGAGCAGTTCTTC; CDR3 protein: CASSLSSGNYNEQFF
clone size: NA; D gene: TRBD1; J gene: TRBJ1-4; V gene: TRBV2; CDR3 DNA: TGTGCCAGCGGGTTGGACAGGAATGAAAAACTGTTTTTT; CDR3 protein: CASGLDRNEKLFF
clone size: NA; D gene: NA; J gene: TRBJ1-1; V gene: TRBV29-1; CDR3 DNA: TGCAGCGTCGCCCCCGACAGGTCGAACACTGAAGCTTTCTTT; CDR3 protein: CSVAPDRSNTEAFF
clone size: NA; D gene: NA; J gene: TRBJ1-1; V gene: TRBV18; CDR3 DNA: TGTGCCAGCTCACTCGACAGTATGAACACTGAAGCTTTCTTT; CDR3 protein: CASSLDSMNTEAFF
clone size: NA; D gene: NA; J gene: TRBJ2-7; V gene: TRBV30; CDR3 DNA: TGTGCCTGGAATCCGGGGTTGACCTACGAGCAGTACTTC; CDR3 protein: CAWNPGLTYEQYF
clone size: NA; D gene: TRBD2; J gene: TRBJ2-5; V gene: TRBV28; CDR3 DNA: TGTGCCAGCAGTGGAAGCCCTGGGACTAGCGGTTTTCAAGAGACCCAGTACTTC; CDR3 protein: CASSGSPGTSGFQETQYF
clone size: NA; D gene: TRBD2; J gene: TRBJ2-7; V gene: TRBV6-6; CDR3 DNA: TGTGCCAGCAGCCCTCCCGGGGCGGGAGCTTACGAGCAGTACTTC; CDR3 protein: CASSPPGAGAYEQYF
clone size: NA; D gene: TRBD2; J gene: TRBJ2-1; V gene: TRBV9; CDR3 DNA: TGTGCCAGCAGGGGACCGGGACTAGCGGGAAATGAGCAGTTCTTC; CDR3 protein: CASRGPGLAGNEQFF